The entry below describes one TCR beta chain. Generated by immunoSEQ multiplex PCR, the TCRdb table keeps only in-frame clones and is missing some. The sample records 85,000 to 100,000 clones, roughly 85% being singletons. This CDR3 spans 12 amino acids. Germline V CDR1 and CDR2: SGHTA, FQGNSA. The sample is drawn from a study of OX40 agonist ivuxolimab in advanced cancers. The rearrangement links TRBV7-2 to TRBJ2-5; TRBD2 agrees at 9 bases. This clonotype was obtained from an adult with an advanced solid tumor such as melanoma, head and neck, liver or kidney cancer. Material: CD4+ or CD8+ T cells sorted from blood, obtained in a trial of the OX40 agonist ivuxolimab. The CDR3 nucleotides are TGTGCTTCGCGGGAGGGCCCAGAGACCCAGTACTTC. It encodes CASREGPETQYF.